The 8 T cell receptor beta chains below come from one sample, sequenced in a study of patients and donors after allogeneic stem cell transplantation. TCRdb itself ran the RT-PCR reads through MiXCR, one entry per CDR3 protein. This sample carries about 87,000 distinct CDR3 sequences, around 5% of them seen once, and the ten largest clones take 2.6%. Material for sequencing was blood, either unsorted or a sorted T cell fraction (not recorded which). The receptors come from a human donor who was either an allogeneic HSCT recipient or a stem cell or donor lymphocyte infusion donor (not recorded which). It is not recorded whose cells these are; they may come from a transplant donor.

The table lists this clonotype with many counts. This rearrangement joins TRBV15 to TRBJ1-2, with D uncertain. Trimming took off 1 base at V and 3 bases at J, with 12 bases between the two ends. The CDR3 covers 15 residues. Germline V gene data show CDR1 as LNHNV and CDR2 as YYDKDF (reference sequence). CDR3 bases: TGTGCCACCAGCAGAGTCTCGAGGGCGGACTATGGCTACACCTTC. This codes for CATSRVSRADYGYTF. The full variable domain, completed using reference TRBV15 and TRBJ1-2, is DAMVIQNPRYQVTQFGKPVTLSCSQTLNHNVMYWYQQKSSQAPKLLFHYYDKDFNNEADTPDNFQSRRPNTSFCFLDIRSPGLGDTAMYLCATSRVSRADYGYTFGSGTRLTVV.

This clonotype appeared many times. The chain combines TRBV11-3 with TRBJ1-6, with a weak D call TRBD1 (5 bases). The CDR3 consists of 16 residues. CDR1 and CDR2 from the germline V gene are SGHNT and YENEEA. Trimming removed 0 bases at V and 7 bases at J, with 13 bases between. The CDR3 loop reads CASSLDDGGCNSPLHF. DNA for the CDR3: TGTGCCAGCAGCTTAGATGACGGGGGTTGCAATTCACCCCTCCACTTT.

This clonotype was picked up a small number of times. The chain employs TRBV11-2 and TRBJ2-7, with 9 bases lining up with TRBD2. In germline, CDR1 is SGHAT, CDR2 FQNNGV. J was trimmed by 6 bases and V by 6 bases; bases with no gene match: 21. This CDR3 has 18 residues. The CDR3 protein is CASSLWASGEVLRGEQYF. DNA for the CDR3: TGTGCCAGCAGTCTGTGGGCTAGCGGGGAGGTACTTCGGGGCGAGCAGTACTTC.

This clonotype came up a few times. J is TRBJ2-3 and V is TRBV4-2; the match to TRBD2 covers 8 bases. The CDR3 spans 17 residues. Germline CDR1 and CDR2: LGHNA and YNFKEQ. The trim removed 6 bases at V and 3 bases at J, leaving 14 bases unmatched. CDR3 sequence (DNA): TGTGCCAGCAGTCCCTCGGGGGGGAGGGCCGGAACAGATACGCAGTATTTT. Residues: CASSPSGGRAGTDTQYF.

In its sample, this clonotype was seen many times. The chain is built from TRBV5-1 and TRBJ2-1, with 11 bases matching TRBD2. Germline lookup yields CDR1 SGHRS and CDR2 YFSETQ. The CDR3 covers 15 residues. Unmatched junction bases numbered 5, after V lost 1 base and J lost 8 bases. The CDR3 region is CASSLKLAGEDEQFF. CDR3 DNA sequence: TGCGCCAGCAGCTTGAAACTAGCGGGAGAGGATGAGCAGTTCTTC. The full variable domain, completed using reference TRBV5-1 and TRBJ2-1, is KAGVTQTPRYLIKTRGQQVTLSCSPISGHRSVSWYQQTPGQGLQFLFEYFSETQRNKGNFPGRFSGRQFSNSRSEMNVSTLELGDSALYLCASSLKLAGEDEQFFGPGTRLTVL.

This clonotype appeared many times. The chain carries TRBV5-1 and TRBJ2-1; 15 bases line up with TRBD2. The CDR3 totals 16 residues. J was trimmed by 7 bases and V by 4 bases; bases with no gene match: 6. The germline V gene encodes CDR1 SGHRS and CDR2 YFSETQ. CDR3 loop: CASSGRGTSGRNEQFF. The CDR3 DNA reads TGCGCCAGCAGCGGCCGAGGGACTAGCGGGAGGAATGAGCAGTTCTTC.

This clonotype was picked up many times. The V and J genes are TRBV2 and TRBJ2-3; D is ambiguous. The V end was cut by 6 bases, the J end by 0 bases, with 7 bases between. The CDR3 is made up of 13 amino acids. The germline V gene has CDR1 SNHLY and CDR2 FYNNEI. CDR3 region: CASRVGSTDTQYF. CDR3 DNA sequence: TGTGCCAGCAGGGTGGGGAGCACAGATACGCAGTATTTT.

In this sample, this clonotype turned up many times. This rearrangement joins TRBV11-1 to TRBJ2-1, with TRBD1 as a possible D gene (5 bases). There are 20 residues in the CDR3. Germline V gene data show CDR1 as SGHAT and CDR2 as FQDESV (reference sequence). Trimming left V 4 bases short and J 3 bases short, with 28 bases between. The chain's CDR3 is CASSYQGGGPLAKVYNEQFF. Written as DNA, the CDR3 is TGTGCCAGCAGCTACCAGGGCGGCGGTCCCCTGGCCAAGGTCTACAATGAGCAGTTCTTC.